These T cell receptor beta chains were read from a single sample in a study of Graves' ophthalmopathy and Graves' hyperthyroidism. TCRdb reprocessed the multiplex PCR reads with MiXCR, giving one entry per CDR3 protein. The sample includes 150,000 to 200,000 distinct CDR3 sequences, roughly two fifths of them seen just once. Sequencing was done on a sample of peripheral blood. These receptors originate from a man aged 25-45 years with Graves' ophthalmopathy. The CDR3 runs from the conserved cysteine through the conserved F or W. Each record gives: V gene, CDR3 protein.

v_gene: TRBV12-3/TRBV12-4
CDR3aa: CASSLAWDTDSYEQYF

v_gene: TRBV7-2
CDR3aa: CASSPGSGSYEQYF

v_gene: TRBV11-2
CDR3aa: CASSLGQEQGLNIQYF

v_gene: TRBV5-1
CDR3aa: CASSLNTNNSPLHF

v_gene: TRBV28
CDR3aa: CASSLTGFYEQYF

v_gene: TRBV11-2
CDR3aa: CASSFDSIPTYEQYF

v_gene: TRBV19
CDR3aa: CASSRFGYTF

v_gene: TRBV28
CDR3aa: CASSPGLARETQYF

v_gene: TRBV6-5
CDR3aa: CASSYEGRNGYTF

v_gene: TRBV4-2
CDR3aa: CASSHTEGYYEQYF

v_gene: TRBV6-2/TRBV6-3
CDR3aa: CASSLGPQQYF

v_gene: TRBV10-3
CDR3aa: CAISPAGTYEQYF

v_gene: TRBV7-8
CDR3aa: CASSTRPYEQYF

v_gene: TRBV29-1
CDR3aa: CSPVDRGLNTEAFF

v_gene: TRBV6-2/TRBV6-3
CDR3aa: CASSGRDTGELFF

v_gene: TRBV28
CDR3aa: CASAPPGWNQETQYF

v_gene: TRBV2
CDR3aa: CASSAGQYKNIQYF

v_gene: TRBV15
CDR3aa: CATSRNRETEAFF

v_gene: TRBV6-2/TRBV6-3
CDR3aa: CASSYTRTGTDPYEQYF

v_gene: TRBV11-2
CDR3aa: CASSLGTAHQETQYF

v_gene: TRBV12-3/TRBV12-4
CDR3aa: CASSFQRSPLMTGELFF

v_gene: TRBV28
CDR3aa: CASSLGWVTEAFF

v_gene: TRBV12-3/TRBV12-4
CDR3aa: CASSDPLGGASYEQYF

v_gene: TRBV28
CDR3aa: CASSFGAGEGETQYF

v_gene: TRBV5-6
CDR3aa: CASSLGGQGRGRPYEQYF

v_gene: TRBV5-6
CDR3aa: CASSSDTLNYEQYF

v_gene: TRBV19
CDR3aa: CASSIGGVRETQYF

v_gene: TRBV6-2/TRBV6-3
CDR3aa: CASSPPGTNYEQYF

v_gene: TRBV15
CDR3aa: CATSSSGESTEAFF

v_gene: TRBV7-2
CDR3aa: CASSLGPSAYEQYF

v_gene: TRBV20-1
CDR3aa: CSASGTSARSYEQYF

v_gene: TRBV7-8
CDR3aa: CASSLASFGTGRSYEQYF

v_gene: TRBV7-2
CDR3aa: CASSSRLATKVTQYF

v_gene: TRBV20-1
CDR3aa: CSAAPRAGGPEQYF

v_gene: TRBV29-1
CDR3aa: CSVGRGAEAFF

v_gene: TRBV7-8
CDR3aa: CASSAHEGPGYTF

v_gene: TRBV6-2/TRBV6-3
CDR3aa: CASSYKTGLLNQPQHF

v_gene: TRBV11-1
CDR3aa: CASSRATANSEAFF

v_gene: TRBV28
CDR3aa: CASSLRGNEIQETQYF

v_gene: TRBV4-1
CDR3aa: CASSQDPGGIYEQYF

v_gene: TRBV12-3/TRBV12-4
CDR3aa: CASRKKTVRNTEAFF

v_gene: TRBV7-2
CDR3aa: CASSSRAGVAYEQYF

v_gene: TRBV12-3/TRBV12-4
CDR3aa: CASRISGGNTEAFF

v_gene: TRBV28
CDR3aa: CASSLLFRDLPSYNSPLHF

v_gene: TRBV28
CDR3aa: CASSSPTRDTGELFF

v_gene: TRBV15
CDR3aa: CATTNPVSYEQYF

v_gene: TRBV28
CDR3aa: CASGRKVPETQYF

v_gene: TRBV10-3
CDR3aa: CAISESETGSFLGDSPLHF

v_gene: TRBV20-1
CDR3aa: CSAVLGQPQHF

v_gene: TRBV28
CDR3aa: CASRYGPYTAKGYTF

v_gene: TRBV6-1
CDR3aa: CASSNNRVPEAFF

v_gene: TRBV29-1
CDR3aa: CSVEDPGTYGYTF

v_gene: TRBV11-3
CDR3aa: CASSLIPGSGHEQYF

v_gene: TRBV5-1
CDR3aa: CASSLGGQDYEQYF

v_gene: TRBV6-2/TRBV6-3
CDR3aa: CTSSYEGTRDSPLHF

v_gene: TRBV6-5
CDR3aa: CASRTSGGNSYEQYF

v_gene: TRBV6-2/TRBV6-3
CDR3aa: CASSYSLPRDTEAFF

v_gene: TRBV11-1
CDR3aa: CASSFRGRPYEQYF

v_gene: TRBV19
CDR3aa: CASSIGTGSYEQYF